The next 14 T cell receptor beta chains were all read from a single sample in a study of technical replicates of blood from several donors. Measured with immunoSEQ multiplex PCR; TCRdb has only the in-frame clones, and not every one. The repertoire holds some 48,000 clones, with roughly nine tenths as singletons. Sequenced sample: PBMCs. Receptor source: a human donor in good health. Some clones in this sample may be carry-over from other donors' samples.

The rearrangement joins TRBV5-1 to TRBJ1-2; tentatively, D is TRBD1 (6 bases). Trimming pared 4 bases from V and 0 bases from J, leaving 10 bases between. This CDR3 is built from 14 residues. Germline V gene lookup returns CDR1 SGHRS and CDR2 YFSETQ. The CDR3 DNA sequence: TGCGCCAGCAGCCCGGGACATTCTAACTATGGCTACACCTTC. Translated, it gives CASSPGHSNYGYTF. The whole variable domain, filled in from reference TRBV5-1 and TRBJ1-2, reads KAGVTQTPRYLIKTRGQQVTLSCSPISGHRSVSWYQQTPGQGLQFLFEYFSETQRNKGNFPGRFSGRQFSNSRSEMNVSTLELGDSALYLCASSPGHSNYGYTFGSGTRLTVV.

The V and J genes are TRBV6-4 and TRBJ2-1; 8 nucleotides agree with TRBD1. This CDR3 is built from 13 residues. Looked up from germline, CDR1 is MRHNA and CDR2 is SNTAGT. V was pared by 8 bases and J by 5 bases, with 5 bases of the junction left unmatched. The CDR3 coding sequence is TGTGCCAGCGGACGGACAGGGCACAATGAGCAGTTCTTC. This codes for CASGRTGHNEQFF.

The chain couples TRBV7-9 to TRBJ1-5, with D tentatively TRBD1 (5 bases). This CDR3 comprises 16 residues. The V gene lost 3 bases and the J gene lost 0 bases, with 12 bases spanning the gap. Germline V gene sequence: CDR1 SEHNR, CDR2 FQNEAQ (reference sequence). The CDR3 DNA sequence: TGTGCCAGCAGCTTCGACAGTAGCTATAGCAATCAGCCCCAGCATTTT. Protein: CASSFDSSYSNQPQHF.

This chain links TRBV13 with TRBJ2-5, with D possibly TRBD2 on 6 matching bases. The germline V gene encodes CDR1 PRHDT and CDR2 FYEKMQ (reference sequence). CDR3 size: 16 residues. V lost 0 bases to trimming and J lost 1 base, with 12 bases between them. The CDR3 DNA follows: TGTGCCAGCAGCTTAGGCCTCGGACTATCCCAAGAGACCCAGTACTTC. Its protein is CASSLGLGLSQETQYF.

This sequence joins TRBV4-3 and TRBJ1-2, with 7 bases matching TRBD1. This CDR3 is 14 amino acids long. Germline CDR1 is LGHNA and CDR2 is YSLEER. V lost 1 base, J lost 4 bases, and 3 bases stayed unmatched. CDR3 protein: CASSQGQGVYGYTF. The DNA for the CDR3 is TGCGCCAGCAGCCAAGGACAGGGCGTCTATGGCTACACCTTC.

This clone has a single count. The chain employs TRBV13 and TRBJ1-6; D remains unclear. Trimming removed 6 bases from V and 0 bases from J, with 12 bases in between. CDR1 PRHDT and CDR2 FYEKMQ come from the germline V gene (reference sequence). The CDR3 sequence is 16 residues long. CDR3 loop: CASSRAAASYNSPLHF. Here the CDR3 DNA reads TGTGCCAGCAGTCGAGCGGCGGCCTCCTATAATTCACCCCTCCACTTT.

The V call is TRBV5-4, the J call TRBJ1-2; a possible D gene is TRBD1 (6 bases). With 4 bases removed from V and 0 bases from J, the gap between germline ends came to 13 bases. The CDR3 spans 15 residues. Germline CDR1 reads SGHNT; CDR2 reads YYREEE (reference sequence). The CDR3 here is CASSPDSRTNYGYTF. In nucleotides, the CDR3 is TGTGCCAGCAGCCCGGACAGCAGAACTAACTATGGCTACACCTTC.

The chain is built from TRBV6-5 and TRBJ2-7, with 9 bases fitting TRBD1. Germline loops: CDR1 MNHEY, CDR2 SVGAGI. The CDR3 spans 14 residues. Trimming removed 4 bases from V and 1 base from J; junction bases left unmatched: 2. The CDR3 region is CASSWTGASYEQYF. CDR3 nucleotides: TGTGCCAGCAGTTGGACAGGGGCGTCCTACGAGCAGTACTTC.

The J gene is TRBJ2-3, the V gene TRBV18; the match to TRBD2 covers 11 bases. Germline V gives CDR1 KGHSH, CDR2 LQKENI. The ends lost 4 bases at V and 1 base at J; junction bases unmatched: 4. This CDR3 spans 16 amino acids. Here the CDR3 DNA reads TGTGCCAGCTCACGTGGGACTAGCGGCCGCACAGATACGCAGTATTTT. This codes for CASSRGTSGRTDTQYF. Variable domain in full (rest from reference TRBV18 and TRBJ2-3): NAGVMQNPRHLVRRRGQEARLRCSPMKGHSHVYWYRQLPEEGLKFMVYLQKENIIDESGMPKERFSAEFPKEGPSILRIQQVVRGDSAAYFCASSRGTSGRTDTQYFGPGTRLTVL.

The V call is TRBV4-2, the J call TRBJ2-4; D unresolved. Trimming left V 4 bases short and J 0 bases short, with 16 bases between. Germline-derived CDR1 and CDR2 are LGHNA and YNFKEQ. The CDR3 is 17 residues long. CDR3 protein: CASSPRVGEVAKNIQYF. The CDR3 DNA sequence: TGTGCCAGCAGCCCACGCGTGGGTGAGGTAGCCAAAAACATTCAGTACTTC.

The J gene is TRBJ2-3, the V gene TRBV6-1; 8 bases fit TRBD2. Germline assignment: CDR1 MNHNS and CDR2 SASEGT. V trimming: 2 bases; J trimming: 0 bases; junction bases outside the gene matches: 1. The CDR3 runs to 15 residues. As DNA, the CDR3 is TGTGCCAGCAGTGAAAGACTAGCGAGCACAGATACGCAGTATTTT. As protein: CASSERLASTDTQYF.

The rearrangement links TRBV30 to TRBJ2-1, with 9 bases identical to TRBD2. The germline CDR1 and CDR2 sequences are GTSNPN and SVGIG (reference sequence). The ends lost 4 bases at V and 7 bases at J; junction bases unmatched: 11. The CDR3 runs 15 residues. As DNA, the CDR3 is TGTGCCTGGACTGCCATAGCGGGAGCGGGGAATGAGCAGTTCTTC. This gives the protein CAWTAIAGAGNEQFF.

The chain recombines TRBV29-1 with TRBJ2-3, with D hard to call. V was cut by 8 bases and J by 4 bases, with 16 bases left in between. This CDR3 is built from 13 residues. Germline V CDR1 and CDR2: SQVTM, ANQGSEA. CDR3 DNA: TGCAGCTCCCGACCTAGTTCCGCAGATACGCAGTATTTT. Translating gives CSSRPSSADTQYF.

The chain employs TRBV6-5 and TRBJ1-5; 7 bases line up with TRBD1. The ends lost 6 bases at V and 1 base at J; junction bases unmatched: 6. There are 15 residues in the CDR3. Germline values: CDR1 MNHEY, CDR2 SVGAGI. CDR3: CASRQTGLSNQPQHF. The CDR3 nucleotides read TGTGCCAGCAGGCAGACAGGGTTGAGCAATCAGCCCCAGCATTTT.